The sequence of this T cell receptor (beta chain) was determined in a study of T cell repertoires in cytomegalovirus infection. Study overall: Indications came from public TCR beta signatures; they pointed to CMV infection and to a matching HLA type. General study points: HLA-C-restricted CMV clonotypes gave the most frequent clonotype in two of eight donors.

Germline CDR1 is MDHEN and CDR2 is SYDVKM. The CDR3 has 11 residues. Trimming removed 4 bases at V and 6 bases at J, with 6 bases between. Details on this clonotype: Its antigen is undetermined.

TCRdb processed the reads anew with MiXCR; each CDR3 protein has one entry. The data show fewer than 850,000 distinct CDR3 sequences, with approximately 32% seen just once and approximately 14% held by the top ten. The material sequenced was cultured CD8+ T cells from PBMCs, taken from culture after CMV antigen stimulation. The receptor's source is a human donor in good health (CMV status not recorded). Some clones in this sample may be carry-over from other donors' samples. The chain links TRBV28 to TRBJ1-2, with unresolved D. DNA of the CDR3: TGTGCCAGCAGTTCGTGGGATGGCTACACCTTC. Amino acids: CASSSWDGYTF.